This T cell receptor (beta chain) stems from a study of Ad26.COV2.S vaccination and SARS-CoV-2 variants. Overall study context: A COV1001 Ad26.COV2.S trial-arm participant provided the sample. Intramuscular Ad26.COV2.S at 5x10^10 or 1x10^11 viral particles.

This table comes from immunoSEQ multiplex PCR, and its TCRdb copy is limited to in-frame clones, with some not included. In the table there are 510,000 or so clones, roughly 89% of which are singletons. Points from the study as a whole: It is possible that the TCR breadth and depth analyses underestimated the total T cell responses.

Treatment of the sample: 15 to 20 received Ad26.COV2.S at low or high dose, single or two shots; five or six received placebo; per-sample allocation not given. Sampling happened 63 days after the first vaccine or placebo injection. Of note for this clone: Its antigen is not identified.

Looked up from germline, CDR1 is MGHRA and CDR2 is YSYEKL. The CDR3 contains 15 residues. V shed 0 bases and J shed 7 bases, with 13 bases lying between them. This chain joins TRBV4-1 and TRBJ2-1; D is unclear. The TCR originated in a person aged 18 to 59 who received the Ad26.COV2.S COVID-19 vaccine or a placebo. The starting material was peripheral blood, obtained in a trial of Ad26.COV2.S vaccine versus placebo. Here the CDR3 DNA reads TGCGCCAGCAGCCAAGATAATCCGGGCTTTAATGAGCAGTTCTTC. Its translation is CASSQDNPGFNEQFF.